This TCR beta chain was captured by sequencing in a study of blood T cell repertoires in COVID-19. TCRdb's table, derived via immunoSEQ multiplex PCR, lists solely in-frame clones and lacks some. The sample lists roughly 300,000 clones, around 87% seen once, with roughly 5.2% in the top ten. V dropped 4 bases and J dropped 7; count of bases not matched to a gene: 7. In germline, CDR1 is SGHRS, CDR2 YFSETQ. The CDR3 length is 14 residues. What was sequenced was PBMCs or T cells enriched from blood (not recorded which). The TCR comes from a woman aged 25 to 39 who had recovered from COVID-19. The V and J genes are TRBV5-1 and TRBJ2-1; 8 nucleotides line up with TRBD2. The CDR3, as DNA: TGCGCCAGCAGCGTGGGACTAGATAGGAATGAGCAGTTCTTC. Protein: CASSVGLDRNEQFF.